Shown below are 25 T cell receptor beta chains from a single sample sequenced in a study of T cell changes during pregnancy in multiple sclerosis. TCRdb's table, derived via immunoSEQ multiplex PCR, lists solely in-frame clones and lacks some. Of 85,000 to 100,000 clones in the sample, around 92% were seen once. This material consisted of peripheral blood, taken in the first trimester of pregnancy. The receptors here all came from a female donor with multiple sclerosis, enrolled in a pregnancy study.

V usage is TRBV5-1 and J usage is TRBJ1-4; TRBD1 is a possible D gene (5 bases). The V end lost 5 bases, the J end lost 7 bases, and 21 bases lay between the germline ends. Germline CDR1 SGHRS, CDR2 YFSETQ. The CDR3 contains 16 residues. The CDR3: CASSLNWGEAGEKLFF. The CDR3 coding sequence is TGCGCCAGCAGTCTTAACTGGGGGGAGGCAGGTGAAAAACTGTTTTTT. Full variable domain (rest looked up from reference TRBV5-1 and TRBJ1-4): KAGVTQTPRYLIKTRGQQVTLSCSPISGHRSVSWYQQTPGQGLQFLFEYFSETQRNKGNFPGRFSGRQFSNSRSEMNVSTLELGDSALYLCASSLNWGEAGEKLFFGSGTQLSVL.

V and J are TRBV2 and TRBJ2-3; D perhaps matches TRBD1 (5 bases). This CDR3 contains 15 residues. Trimming removed 2 bases at V and 2 bases at J, with 11 bases between. The V gene's germline CDR1 is SNHLY and CDR2 FYNNEI. DNA of the CDR3: TGTGCCAGCAGTGAACAGGGCGTTTACACAGATACGCAGTATTTT. Protein: CASSEQGVYTDTQYF.

The chain joins TRBV7-2 to TRBJ1-2; possible D gene TRBD1, 6 bases. CDR1 and CDR2 (germline): SGHTA, FQGNSA. This CDR3 has 13 residues. With 1 base removed from V and 4 bases from J, the gap between germline ends came to 7 bases. In DNA, the CDR3 is TGTGCCAGCAGCTTAGGCAGGGGCTATGGCTACACCTTC. Its translation is CASSLGRGYGYTF.

V gene TRBV6-5 combines with J gene TRBJ2-5; 12 bases fit TRBD2. Germline assignment: CDR1 MNHEY and CDR2 SVGAGI. Trimming cost V 4 bases and J 1 base; bases outside gene matches: 1. CDR3 size: 15 residues. DNA of the CDR3: TGTGCCAGCAGTTCGGGACTAGCGGGCCAAGAGACCCAGTACTTC. Its translation: CASSSGLAGQETQYF.

This clone has just one count. V usage is TRBV19 and J usage is TRBJ1-2; 11 nucleotides line up with TRBD1. Trimming took 7 bases from V and 5 from J; bases not matched to a gene: 18. Germline CDR1 and CDR2: LNHDA and SQIVND (reference sequence). This CDR3 comprises 18 residues. CDR3 amino acids: CASISSLDRGRNRYGYTF. The CDR3 DNA sequence: TGTGCCAGTATTTCCTCTTTGGACAGGGGGCGTAATCGGTATGGCTACACCTTC.

The gene calls are TRBV28 and TRBJ1-2; 7 bases map to TRBD1. Germline values: CDR1 MDHEN, CDR2 SYDVKM. CDR3 length: 12 amino acids. Germline trimming cut 5 bases from V and 6 bases from J; bases unmatched to any gene: 3. CDR3 in DNA: TGTGCCAGCAGTATCGACAGGGATGGCTACACCTTC. Encoded protein: CASSIDRDGYTF.

This clone has a single count. V usage is TRBV14 and J usage is TRBJ2-7; 8 bases are a match to TRBD1. The CDR3 runs 14 residues. Germline V gene data show CDR1 as SGHDN and CDR2 as FVKESK. Trimming cost V 0 bases and J 3 bases; bases outside gene matches: 1. As DNA, the CDR3 is TGTGCCAGCAGCCAAGAGACAGGGGACTACGAGCAGTACTTC. Translation: CASSQETGDYEQYF.

The V call is TRBV27, the J call TRBJ2-2, with a weak D call TRBD1 (6 bases). CDR3 length equals 14 residues. Per the germline V gene, CDR1 is MNHEY and CDR2 is SMNVEV (reference sequence). Trimming pared 10 bases from V and 2 bases from J, leaving 14 bases between. The CDR3 region is CATRRQANTGELFF. CDR3 DNA sequence: TGTGCCACCCGTCGACAGGCAAACACCGGGGAGCTGTTTTTT.

As concerns this clone: A junction end diverges from the germline sequence, so it may reflect a read error. CDR3 bases: TGTGCTAGCAGCCGACTAGCGGGAGGGCCGGGGGCGACCTACGAGCAGTACTTC. Its translation is CASSRLAGGPGATYEQYF. The chain is built from TRBV7-7 and TRBJ2-7, with 14 bases fitting TRBD2. The CDR3 covers 18 residues. The germline V gene encodes CDR1 SSHAT and CDR2 FNYEAQ (reference sequence).

The chain combines TRBV7-2 with TRBJ2-7, with D perhaps matching TRBD2 (5 bases). The V gene's germline CDR1 is SGHTA and CDR2 FQGNSA. The ends were cut back, 4 bases at V and 6 bases at J, with 19 bases in the middle. This CDR3 region has 15 residues. The CDR3 DNA is TGTGCCAGCAGCTCACCTAGTAAGGACCGGGGCGAGCAGTACTTC. Translated: CASSSPSKDRGEQYF.

V gene TRBV28 combines with J gene TRBJ2-1; D may be TRBD1 (5 bases). The CDR3 has 14 amino acids. V was clipped by 5 bases and J by 6 bases, with 14 bases between them. CDR1 MDHEN and CDR2 SYDVKM come from the germline V gene. The CDR3 region has the DNA TGTGCCAGCAGTGTGTGGCAGGGCGGCAATGAGCAGTTCTTC. Translation: CASSVWQGGNEQFF.

This rearrangement joins TRBV27 to TRBJ1-5; D remains ambiguous. V was shortened by 4 bases and J by 6 bases, with 7 bases between the two germline ends. CDR1 and CDR2 (germline): MNHEY, SMNVEV (reference sequence). This CDR3 is 12 amino acids long. The CDR3 DNA follows: TGTGCCAGCAGTTCGGGGAGTCAGCCCCAGCATTTT. Translating gives CASSSGSQPQHF.

The chain carries TRBV28 and TRBJ1-3; possibly TRBD1 for D (5 bases). CDR3 length equals 15 residues. The V gene lost 7 bases and the J gene lost 0 bases, with 13 bases spanning the gap. Germline values: CDR1 MDHEN, CDR2 SYDVKM. The CDR3 sequence is CASNLQDNSGNTIYF. The CDR3 DNA reads as TGTGCCAGCAACCTACAGGACAACTCTGGAAACACCATATATTTT.

The J gene is TRBJ1-5, the V gene TRBV7-9; D possibly corresponds to TRBD1 (6 bases). This CDR3 has 15 residues. Trimming took off 3 bases at V and 13 bases at J, with 22 bases between the two ends. Per the germline V gene, CDR1 is SEHNR and CDR2 is FQNEAQ (reference sequence). The CDR3 loop is CASSFYPVGAGPQHF. DNA for the CDR3: TGTGCCAGCAGCTTTTACCCGGTGGGGGCAGGCCCACAGCATTTT.

The genes are TRBV2 and TRBJ2-7, with TRBD1 matching over 8 bases. Germline V CDR1 and CDR2: SNHLY, FYNNEI. The CDR3 spans 15 residues. Trimming removed 6 bases from V and 0 bases from J; junction bases left unmatched: 7. CDR3: CASRIQGVSSYEQYF. The CDR3 DNA reads TGTGCCAGCAGGATACAGGGGGTGAGCTCCTACGAGCAGTACTTC.

The CDR3 nucleotides are TGTGCCAGCAGCACACAGACCCGGTGGTTCGAGCAGTACTTC. Amino acids: CASSTQTRWFEQYF. The chain recombines TRBV13 with TRBJ2-7; the D is unclear. CDR1 is PRHDT and CDR2 is FYEKMQ in the germline V gene (reference sequence). This CDR3 is built from 14 residues. V dropped 5 bases and J dropped 6 bases, with 17 bases sitting between them.

V gene TRBV5-1 combines with J gene TRBJ1-4; no clear D. Between the trimmed V and J ends, which lost 0 bases and 4 bases, there was a span of 10 bases. Germline V gene data show CDR1 as SGHRS and CDR2 as YFSETQ. This CDR3 contains 15 residues. The CDR3, as DNA: TGCGCCAGCAGCTTGGAAGGAGCACGTAATGAAAAACTGTTTTTT. It translates to CASSLEGARNEKLFF. The whole variable domain, filled in from reference TRBV5-1 and TRBJ1-4, reads KAGVTQTPRYLIKTRGQQVTLSCSPISGHRSVSWYQQTPGQGLQFLFEYFSETQRNKGNFPGRFSGRQFSNSRSEMNVSTLELGDSALYLCASSLEGARNEKLFFGSGTQLSVL.

In this sample, this clone turned up a few times. The chain combines TRBV27 with TRBJ2-7; D gene uncertain. CDR1 MNHEY and CDR2 SMNVEV come from the germline V gene (reference sequence). CDR3 length: 13 amino acids. V was trimmed by 5 bases and J by 1 base, leaving 9 bases between them. DNA for the CDR3: TGTGCCAGCAGTCCCGGCAGGTCCTACGAGCAGTACTTC. Translation: CASSPGRSYEQYF.

V usage is TRBV5-4 and J usage is TRBJ1-2; 7 nucleotides line up with TRBD1. Trimming took 4 bases from V and 7 from J; bases not matched to a gene: 7. The CDR3 totals 13 residues. The germline V gene encodes CDR1 SGHNT and CDR2 YYREEE (reference sequence). The CDR3 loop is CASSATGTAGYTF. The CDR3 DNA is TGTGCCAGCAGCGCAACCGGGACAGCTGGCTACACCTTC. The full variable domain, its missing parts supplied by reference TRBV5-4 and TRBJ1-2, is ETGVTQSPTHLIKTRGQQVTLRCSSQSGHNTVSWYQQALGQGPQFIFQYYREEENGRGNFPPRFSGLQFPNYSSELNVNALELDDSALYLCASSATGTAGYTFGSGTRLTVV.

The rearrangement links TRBV6-1 to TRBJ1-5; 7 bases are a match to TRBD1. Per germline, CDR1 MNHNS and CDR2 SASEGT. The CDR3 covers 16 residues. Trimming cost V 2 bases and J 4 bases; bases outside gene matches: 8. CDR3 sequence (DNA): TGTGCCAGCAGTGAAATCGGGACAGCGCCGAATCAGCCCCAGCATTTT. Translated: CASSEIGTAPNQPQHF.

The chain has TRBV19 and TRBJ1-4; TRBD1 matches 9 bases. Germline V gene sequence: CDR1 LNHDA, CDR2 SQIVND (reference sequence). V trimming: 5 bases; J trimming: 10 bases; junction bases outside the gene matches: 11. The CDR3 runs 15 residues. The CDR3 nucleotides read TGTGCCAGTAGTGGCCAGGGACAGGGTGCCGGAAAACTGTTTTTT. Translating gives CASSGQGQGAGKLFF. The full variable domain, rest sourced from reference TRBV19 and TRBJ1-4, is DGGITQSPKYLFRKEGQNVTLSCEQNLNHDAMYWYRQDPGQGLRLIYYSQIVNDFQKGDIAEGYSVSREKKESFPLTVTSAQKNPTAFYLCASSGQGQGAGKLFFGSGTQLSVL.

This rearrangement joins TRBV2 to TRBJ1-1; tentatively, D is TRBD1 (5 bases). Trimming cost V 7 bases and J 6 bases, with 21 bases left between them. CDR1 is SNHLY and CDR2 is FYNNEI in the germline V gene. CDR3 length: 15 residues. CDR3 nucleotides: TGTGCCAGCACGGGGGGACCGTTTAGGATGTCTGAAGCTTTCTTT. It is translated as CASTGGPFRMSEAFF.

This sequence joins TRBV27 and TRBJ2-1, with 7 bases identical to TRBD2. The CDR3 runs to 12 residues. V trimming: 6 bases; J trimming: 9 bases; junction bases outside the gene matches: 5. Germline-derived CDR1 and CDR2 are MNHEY and SMNVEV (reference sequence). The DNA for the CDR3 is TGTGCCAGCAGGGGTAGCGGGCCTGAGCAGTTCTTC. Translation gives CASRGSGPEQFF.

The J gene is TRBJ2-7, the V gene TRBV27, with D perhaps TRBD2 (6 bases). The CDR3 extends over 15 amino acids. V shed 2 bases and J shed 2 bases, with 13 bases lying between them. Germline V gene data show CDR1 as MNHEY and CDR2 as SMNVEV (reference sequence). CDR3 in amino acids: CASSLEAGFTYEQYF. The CDR3 region has the DNA TGTGCCAGCAGTTTAGAGGCGGGATTCACCTACGAGCAGTACTTC.

The gene calls are TRBV25-1 and TRBJ2-7; D is unclear. Germline V lookup: CDR1 MGHDK, CDR2 SYGVNS. Trimming stripped 1 base from V and 0 bases from J, with 4 bases between. The CDR3 is 13 residues long. CDR3 protein: CASSEFISYEQYF. CDR3 nucleotides: TGTGCCAGCAGTGAATTTATCTCCTACGAGCAGTACTTC.